This note documents a single T cell receptor (beta chain) sequence. The target antigen is unknown. The CDR3 runs 15 residues. V lost 4 bases and J lost 5; bases outside the gene matches: 7. Germline V gene sequence: CDR1 MNHNY, CDR2 SVGAGI (reference sequence). The data were obtained in a study of cytotoxic CD8 clonotypes in ibrutinib-treated CLL. Study-wide context: The response samples were taken once patients had been treated for a median of around eleven months, range 6 to 36.

Libraries were prepared by immunoSEQ multiplex PCR; TCRdb keeps only in-frame clonotypes and omits some of them. The table includes about 310,000 clones, roughly 80% detected once. Findings and caveats of the study: Ibrutinib response saw clonality rise, and progression saw it return toward baseline.

The clonotype was recovered from a human donor with chronic lymphocytic leukemia. The sample consisted of PBMCs, taken before ibrutinib treatment. The rearrangement joins TRBV6-6 to TRBJ2-2, with 7 positions matching TRBD2. The CDR3 loop is CASSFTLAETGELFF. The CDR3 region has the DNA TGTGCCAGCAGTTTCACCCTAGCGGAGACCGGGGAGCTGTTTTTT.